These T cell receptor beta chains were read from a single sample in a study of shared clonotypes between healthy human individuals. Sequencing used immunoSEQ multiplex PCR; TCRdb keeps in-frame clones, though not all of them. The data show about 1 million clones, with 65% to 80% seen just once and 1.4% held by the top ten. Specimen: memory CD4+ T cells sorted from blood. The receptor set was obtained from a man younger than 35 in good health. The CDR3 runs from the conserved cysteine through the conserved F or W. A D gene is named only where the DNA matches it firmly. Clone size is given for some rows only: seen once, a few or many times, or a class if the clone is expanded.

j_gene: TRBJ1-5
abundance: -
v_gene: TRBV5-1
d_gene: -
CDR3aa: CASSLMGPDQPQHF
CDR3nt: TGCGCCAGCAGCCTGATGGGACCCGATCAGCCCCAGCATTTT

j_gene: TRBJ1-2
abundance: -
v_gene: TRBV7-2
d_gene: TRBD1
CDR3aa: CASSLPGTGGASYGYTF
CDR3nt: TGTGCCAGCAGCTTGCCCGGGACAGGGGGCGCGAGTTATGGCTACACCTTC

j_gene: TRBJ1-5
abundance: -
v_gene: TRBV6-1
d_gene: TRBD1
CDR3aa: CASSETGSRQPQHF
CDR3nt: TGTGCCAGCAGTGAGACAGGGTCTCGGCAGCCCCAGCATTTT

j_gene: TRBJ2-7
abundance: -
v_gene: TRBV6-6
d_gene: -
CDR3aa: CASSYQRAYEQYF
CDR3nt: TGTGCCAGCAGTTACCAACGGGCCTACGAGCAGTACTTC

j_gene: TRBJ1-5
abundance: -
v_gene: TRBV15
d_gene: -
CDR3aa: CATSRGRVGRVNQPQHF
CDR3nt: TGTGCCACCAGCAGGGGGCGGGTAGGTAGGGTCAATCAGCCCCAGCATTTT

j_gene: TRBJ1-4
abundance: few
v_gene: TRBV11-2
d_gene: -
CDR3aa: CASSLQRTVGEKLFF
CDR3nt: TGTGCCAGCAGCTTACAGAGGACAGTGGGTGAAAAACTGTTTTTT

j_gene: TRBJ2-7
abundance: -
v_gene: TRBV30
d_gene: -
CDR3aa: CAWRYSGRTYEQYF
CDR3nt: TGTGCCTGGAGATACTCTGGACGAACCTACGAGCAGTACTTT

j_gene: TRBJ2-7
abundance: -
v_gene: TRBV11-2
d_gene: -
CDR3aa: CASSSHLTGSGNEQYF
CDR3nt: TGTGCCAGCAGCTCACACTTAACGGGATCGGGAAACGAGCAGTACTTC

j_gene: TRBJ2-6
abundance: -
v_gene: TRBV5-1
d_gene: -
CDR3aa: CASSEGNTGANVLTF
CDR3nt: TGCGCCAGCAGCGAAGGGAACACTGGGGCCAACGTCCTGACTTTC

j_gene: TRBJ2-5
abundance: -
v_gene: TRBV7-7
d_gene: TRBD2
CDR3aa: CASSLRTSGRAGETQYF
CDR3nt: TGTGCTAGCAGCCTACGGACTAGCGGGAGGGCCGGGGAGACCCAGTACTTC

j_gene: TRBJ2-5
abundance: -
v_gene: TRBV5-1
d_gene: -
CDR3aa: CASSLSGQRWETQYF
CDR3nt: TGCGCCAGCAGCTTGTCTGGACAGCGATGGGAGACCCAGTACTTC

j_gene: TRBJ1-1
abundance: -
v_gene: TRBV19
d_gene: -
CDR3aa: CASSKRENTEAFF
CDR3nt: TGTGCCAGTAGTAAGCGGGAGAACACTGAAGCTTTCTTT

j_gene: TRBJ1-6
abundance: -
v_gene: TRBV5-1
d_gene: -
CDR3aa: CASSLGASNSPLHF
CDR3nt: TGCGCCAGCAGCTTGGGGGCCTCCAATTCACCCCTCCACTTT

j_gene: TRBJ2-7
abundance: -
v_gene: TRBV4-3
d_gene: TRBD1
CDR3aa: CASSRRQGDEQYF
CDR3nt: TGCGCCAGCAGCCGACGACAGGGGGACGAGCAGTACTTC

j_gene: TRBJ2-7
abundance: -
v_gene: TRBV14
d_gene: TRBD1
CDR3aa: CASSPPGRGPVQYF
CDR3nt: TGTGCCAGCAGCCCCCCTGGCAGGGGGCCTGTGCAGTACTTC

j_gene: TRBJ1-2
abundance: few
v_gene: TRBV9
d_gene: -
CDR3aa: CASSGSIKTTYGYTF
CDR3nt: TGTGCCAGCAGCGGCAGTATAAAGACTACCTATGGCTACACCTTC

j_gene: TRBJ2-2
abundance: -
v_gene: TRBV14
d_gene: TRBD1
CDR3aa: CASSRSRTGQVTGELFF
CDR3nt: TGTGCCAGCAGCCGATCAAGGACAGGACAAGTCACCGGGGAGCTGTTTTTT

j_gene: TRBJ2-7
abundance: -
v_gene: TRBV6-5
d_gene: TRBD1
CDR3aa: CADDRGWYEQYF
CDR3nt: TGTGCCGACGACAGGGGTTGGTACGAGCAGTACTTC

j_gene: TRBJ2-5
abundance: -
v_gene: TRBV19
d_gene: TRBD1
CDR3aa: CARTTGQGRVVETQYF
CDR3nt: TGTGCCAGAACAACCGGACAGGGGAGGGTTGTGGAGACCCAGTACTTC

j_gene: TRBJ2-7
abundance: -
v_gene: TRBV5-7
d_gene: -
CDR3aa: CASSLGPGSSYEQYF
CDR3nt: TGTGCCAGCAGCTTGGGGCCGGGGAGCTCCTACGAGCAGTACTTC